These T cell receptor beta chains were read from a single sample in a study of shared clonotypes between healthy human individuals. Sequencing used immunoSEQ multiplex PCR; TCRdb keeps in-frame clones, though not all of them. Of about 730,000 clones listed, roughly two thirds are singletons. Sequencing used memory CD4+ T cells sorted from blood. The receptors shown here come from a woman in her 30s in good health. CDR3s include the opening cysteine and the closing phenylalanine or tryptophan. A D gene is named only where the DNA matches it firmly. Not all rows give a size; the values are once, few, many and, for expanded clones, a class.

>TRBJ2-1|TRBV7-3|TRBD2|-
TGTGCCAGCAGCTTAAATGCGGCTAGCGGGGGGAATGAGCAGTTCTTC
CASSLNAASGGNEQFF
>TRBJ2-2|TRBV14|TRBD2|-
TGTGCCAGCAGCCCGAGACTAGCGTCGAACACCGGGGAGCTGTTTTTT
CASSPRLASNTGELFF
>TRBJ1-5|TRBV27|-|-
TGTGCCAGCAGTTTATCAGGAAGAGGCCAGCCCCAGCATTTT
CASSLSGRGQPQHF
>TRBJ1-4|TRBV7-6|-|-
TGTGCCAGCAGCTTTAGACACGATGGAAATGAAAAACTGTTTTTT
CASSFRHDGNEKLFF
>TRBJ1-4|TRBV19|TRBD1|many
TGTGCCAGTATTGCCCGGGACAGGGGAATAGCAAAACTGTTTTTT
CASIARDRGIAKLFF
>TRBJ1-5|TRBV7-9|-|-
TGTGCCAGCAGCCTAGGGACCGACACCAGTCAGCCCCAGCATTTT
CASSLGTDTSQPQHF
>TRBJ1-2|TRBV7-8|-|-
TGTGCCAGCAGCTTATTAGAGACTAACTATGGCTACACCTTC
CASSLLETNYGYTF
>TRBJ1-4|TRBV13|-|-
TGTGCCAGCAGCCGATACGCTCCAGGGAGACGGGAAAAACTGTTTTTT
CASSRYAPGRREKLFF
>TRBJ2-7|TRBV6-6|TRBD2|-
TGTGCCAGCAGTTACTCGGGACTAGCGACCGAGCAGTACTTC
CASSYSGLATEQYF
>TRBJ1-5|TRBV29-1|TRBD1|-
TGCAGCGTATCGGACAGGGTCAATCAGCCCCAGCATTTT
CSVSDRVNQPQHF
>TRBJ2-3|TRBV18|TRBD1|-
TGTGCCAGCTCACTGCAACCGGGACAGGGGACAGATACGCAGTATTTT
CASSLQPGQGTDTQYF
>TRBJ2-5|TRBV6-1|-|once
TGTGCCAGCATTTGGGGCCAAGAGACCCAGTACTTC
CASIWGQETQYF
>TRBJ2-1|TRBV4-2|TRBD2|-
TGTGCCAGCAGCCAAGAGGCGCGGGAGGACAATGAGCAGTTCTTC
CASSQEAREDNEQFF
>TRBJ2-5|TRBV2|TRBD2|once
TGTGCCAGCAAGGAGCGGGACTACAGCCAAGAGACCCAGTACTTC
CASKERDYSQETQYF
>TRBJ2-7|TRBV2|TRBD1|few
TGTGCCAGCAAGTTCGGGGACAGCTCCTACGAGCAGTACTTC
CASKFGDSSYEQYF
>TRBJ2-7|TRBV5-4|TRBD1|-
TGTGCCAGCAGCTCGACCCAGGGGGTTTACGAGCAGTACTTC
CASSSTQGVYEQYF
>TRBJ2-5|TRBV7-8|TRBD2|few
TGTGCCAGCAGCGACGCGCGGGAGGGCCGAGAGACCCAGTACTTC
CASSDAREGRETQYF
>TRBJ2-5|TRBV6-1|TRBD1|-
TGTGCCAGCGACAGGGGGATTGGGACCCAGTACTTC
CASDRGIGTQYF
>TRBJ1-1|TRBV28|-|many
TGTGCCAGCAGCCTACAGACAGACGAAGCTTTCTTT
CASSLQTDEAFF
>TRBJ2-5|TRBV29-1|-|-
TGCAGCGTTGAGTCAGACCTTGAGACCCAGTACTTC
CSVESDLETQYF
>TRBJ1-5|TRBV19|-|-
TGTGCCAGTAGCCCTCCCACCGATTACTCTAATCAGCCCCAGCATTTT
CASSPPTDYSNQPQHF
>TRBJ2-7|TRBV10-1|-|-
TGCGCCAGCAGTGAGTCGTCACAGATCTACGAGCAGTACTTC
CASSESSQIYEQYF
>TRBJ1-2|TRBV5-6|TRBD1|-
TGTGCCAGCAGCCGAAGGGGACAGAACTATGGCTACACCTTC
CASSRRGQNYGYTF
>TRBJ1-1|TRBV7-9|-|few
TGTGCCAGCAGCTTAGTGTCCCAGTCTGAAGCTTTCTTT
CASSLVSQSEAFF
>TRBJ2-3|TRBV2|TRBD2|-
TGTGCCAGCGACTCGGGACTAGCGGGAGGGCCTCTTGACGCAGATACGCAGTATTTT
CASDSGLAGGPLDADTQYF
>TRBJ2-7|TRBV28|TRBD1|-
TGTGCCAGCAGTTCAGGGACAGGGTTCGGCTACGAGCAGTACTTC
CASSSGTGFGYEQYF